Detailed here is one T cell receptor (beta chain). No antigen is known for it. These data are taken from a study of cytomegalovirus exposure and HLA in healthy donors. Study-wide results and caveats: TCR beta sequences reportedly predicted most subjects' HLA-A and HLA-B alleles accurately.

The CDR3 runs to 15 residues. With 5 bases clipped from V and 5 bases from J, the junction kept 7 bases outside the gene matches. Germline CDR1 reads SGHTA; CDR2 reads FQGNSA. It was with 60 Vbeta and 13 Jbeta primers that the PCR ran. The table came from immunoSEQ multiplex PCR; TCRdb's copy has only in-frame clones and leaves some out. This sample carries around 200,000 clones, around 83% of them seen once, and the ten largest clones take around 1.6%. Specimen: PBMCs. The chain couples TRBV7-2 to TRBJ2-2; 8 bases map to TRBD1. The source of this sequence is a man between 50 and 59 years old in good health and CMV-seronegative. The CDR3 sequence is CASSHIRQGTGELFF. The CDR3 DNA reads as TGTGCCAGCAGCCACATCCGACAGGGGACCGGGGAGCTGTTTTTT.